This TCR beta chain was identified in a study of T cells in Graves' hyperthyroidism and ophthalmopathy (dated by TCRdb to 2018 to 2020). In the study overall: Peripheral blood samples were taken at the time of initial diagnosis, prior to any treatment. To identify TCR V-J signatures that set the groups apart, the researchers used a discovery cohort of 90 to 100 patients, made up of 40 to 45 with Graves' ophthalmopathy and 57 with stable Graves' hyperthyroidism. An independent validation cohort of around 20 hyperthyroidism patients and 17 patients who later progressed to ophthalmopathy tested prospective prediction of ophthalmopathy. The 95 to 100 discovery patients were divided at random into training and test sets in a 7:3 ratio. The study also compared thyroid tissue and blood T-cell repertoires from 5 to 7 Graves' hyperthyroidism patients. Following sampling, methimazole starting at 30 mg daily was given to hyperthyroidism patients, and high-dose intravenous methylprednisolone was given to ophthalmopathy patients. TCR Vbeta CDR3 sequencing of 130 to 150 peripheral blood samples (approximately 44 ophthalmopathy, under 80 hyperthyroidism and roughly 17 progressor patients) is reported in the paper. Summary of the overall study and its limitations: Most expanded thyroid clonotypes (frequency above 0.001) were also detected in blood, a finding suggesting that blood repertoires may reflect thyroid immune responses. In validation, the model predicted progression to ophthalmopathy a median of about 6 months before onset, with about 71% sensitivity and 72.22% specificity. In cross-validation, a model built on a 13 V-J signature told ophthalmopathy apart from stable hyperthyroidism with over 85% sensitivity and 81% to 82% specificity, and in testing the same model reached 80%/75%. No statistical method was used to set the sample size in advance, and investigators knew the group allocation.

Graves' hyperthyroidism was defined as stable when no progression to ophthalmopathy occurred over 18 months of follow-up. Hyperthyroidism patients were newly diagnosed, had a disease duration of under 2 months, and were aged 18 to 65 years. Exclusion was applied to patients with uncontrolled infections, other autoimmune diseases, pregnancy or lactation. Clinical symptoms, serum thyroxine and TRAb, thyroid ultrasound, and orbital computed tomography formed the basis for the diagnoses. PBMCs were separated from roughly 9.3 ml of fresh peripheral blood using Ficoll-Paque density gradient centrifugation. Total RNA was extracted with Trizol reagent, and quality was checked on an Agilent 2100 Bioanalyzer. This clonotype has at least ten counts. Its antigen is currently not known. Qualities for individual bases were not recorded, and no much larger clone is one base off. The TCR beta CDR3 regions were amplified from RNA transcripts. The TCR CDR3 was subjected to a first round of RT-PCR using the HTBI primer set and the Qiagen OneStep RT-PCR kit. The libraries were constructed in a second round of multiplex PCR and then size-selected and purified. Libraries were sequenced paired-end with 100 bp reads on an Illumina HiSeq2000. Concerning the study's data processing: SOAPnuke was used to process the raw data, with reads discarded if the reads contained adapters or uncalled bases, had a mean Phred below 15, or lacked an exact constant-primer or identifier match. High-quality paired reads were merged with COPE v1.2.5, and unique nucleotide sequences were defined as clonotypes. Clonotypes were aligned to IMGT TRBV, TRBD and TRBJ reference segments using MiTCR v1.1. Only V-J combinations with frequency above 0.0001, covering about 99% of repertoires, were analysed. A TCS score was defined as the ratio of F50 (clonal expansion) to E x V (chaos), with BLOSUM62-based TCRdist applied between CDR3 peptides within each V-J. Welch's t-statistics and random forest reduced around 510 V-J features to around 14, which were used in a naive Bayes classifier (R e1071). TCRdb's own reprocessing of the public reads used fastp at Q25 and MiXCR and kept productive beta chains. Each record represents a unique CDR3 protein, reported with the most common genes and DNA among its rows. TCRdb, not the authors, supplied the V and J calls. The sample table contains around 420,000 distinct CDR3 sequences; only one count was recorded for approximately 14% of them. The ten largest make up roughly 7.4% of the sample.

The sample consisted of blood. The origin of this receptor is a young woman with Graves' hyperthyroidism.

The CDR3 region: CASSHSWGQDTGELFF. DNA sequence: TGTGCCAGCAGCCACTCCTGGGGACAAGACACCGGGGAGCTGTTTTTT. The chain uses TRBV3-1 and TRBJ2-2, with TRBD1 perhaps the D gene, on 6 matching bases. Taken from cysteine to phenylalanine, the CDR3 has 16 residues. CDR3 DNA only is kept here, 48 bases in frame from base 1. The germline V gene (reference sequence) specifies LGHDT as CDR1 and YNNKEL as CDR2. V sheds 3 bases and J sheds 3 bases, leaving 14 bases between their ends.